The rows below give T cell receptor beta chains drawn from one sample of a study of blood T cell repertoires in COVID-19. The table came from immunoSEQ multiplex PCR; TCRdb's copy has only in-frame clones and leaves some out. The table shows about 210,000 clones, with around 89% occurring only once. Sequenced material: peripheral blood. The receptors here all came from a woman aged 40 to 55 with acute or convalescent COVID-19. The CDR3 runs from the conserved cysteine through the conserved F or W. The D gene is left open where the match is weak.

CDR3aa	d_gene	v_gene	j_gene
CASSLSGGIETQYF	TRBD2	TRBV7-9	TRBJ2-5
CASSLLAFAGELFF	TRBD2	TRBV14	TRBJ2-2
CASSVFQGAENTEAFF	TRBD1	TRBV19	TRBJ1-1
CASRLRQGAGNTIYF	TRBD1	TRBV7-2	TRBJ1-3
CASSLQANTEAFF	-	TRBV7-8	TRBJ1-1
CASSPLYRDTEAFF	-	TRBV18	TRBJ1-1
CASTRSSVPSETQYF	-	TRBV19	TRBJ2-5
CASSVATTGVGYGYTF	-	TRBV9	TRBJ1-2
CAISGGQFGDYGYTF	-	TRBV10-3	TRBJ1-2
CASSLNPDRENEKLFF	TRBD1	TRBV7-6	TRBJ1-4
CASSHPGQGKGYTF	TRBD1	TRBV4-1	TRBJ1-2
CAWSIWSGETQYF	-	TRBV30	TRBJ2-5
CASSTLGTSGQETQYF	TRBD2	TRBV5-1	TRBJ2-5
CATSDYRGTEAFF	TRBD1	TRBV24-1	TRBJ1-1
CASSTGLEQETQYF	TRBD2	TRBV13	TRBJ2-5
CASSLGGHFNSPLHF	-	TRBV5-6	TRBJ1-6
CASSLWSEAFF	-	TRBV5-6	TRBJ1-1
CASSSPGGANVLTF	-	TRBV5-4	TRBJ2-6
CASSRGSSYNEQFF	-	TRBV7-2	TRBJ2-1
CASSPKTGGTSPLHF	-	TRBV19	TRBJ1-6
CASRDTGTGKYGYTF	TRBD1	TRBV6-5	TRBJ1-2
CASSVRGGGPETQYF	TRBD2	TRBV9	TRBJ2-5